At least ten counts were recorded for the clone carrying this T cell receptor (beta chain). MiXCR was run by TCRdb on the 5' RACE reads, yielding one entry per CDR3 protein. The data show tens of thousands of distinct CDR3 sequences, roughly 30% seen once. The CDR3 runs 14 residues. Per the germline V gene, CDR1 is SGHTA and CDR2 is FQGNSA. With 4 bases clipped from V and 4 bases from J, the junction kept 5 bases outside the gene matches. Material: naive CD4+ T cells sorted from blood. Subset indicated: naive CD4+ T cells, CD4+CD45RA+CD25-. The origin of this receptor is a female donor with breast cancer. The chain carries TRBV7-2 and TRBJ1-2; TRBD1 matches at 8 bases. CDR3 in amino acids: CASSSDRGPYGYTF. The CDR3 DNA is TGTGCCAGCAGCTCTGACAGGGGACCCTATGGCTACACCTTC.